This TCR beta chain was captured in a study of blood T cell repertoires in COVID-19. This CDR3 is built from 15 residues. The germline V gene has CDR1 SGDLS and CDR2 YYNGEE. Trimming pared 3 bases from V and 8 bases from J, leaving 17 bases between. TCRdb's table, derived via immunoSEQ multiplex PCR, lists solely in-frame clones and lacks some. The data contain fewer than 250,000 clones, just over 85% of them singletons. Sequenced: peripheral blood. The chain joins TRBV9 to TRBJ2-2; D may be TRBD2 (5 bases). The source is a man aged 50-59 years with COVID-19, enrolled during active disease. CDR3 protein: CASSAPHGTGGELFF. CDR3 DNA sequence: TGTGCCAGCAGCGCCCCGCACGGCACGGGGGGGGAGCTGTTTTTT.